This T cell receptor (beta chain) was identified during a study of T-cell reconstitution after alpha-beta-depleted transplantation in children. This clonotype was picked up a small number of times. Antigen specificity is unknown. Notes on the study in general: Expanded graft clones numbering several hundred reportedly gave rise to alpha-beta T cells about two months after transplant.

The ends were cut back, 1 base at V and 0 bases at J, with 15 bases in the middle. CDR3 length: 16 residues. In germline, CDR1 is SQVTM, CDR2 ANQGSEA. Unique molecular identifiers featured in how the TCRbeta library was prepared. TCRdb itself ran the PCR reads through MiXCR, one entry per CDR3 protein. The sample shows around 450,000 distinct CDR3 sequences, about 45% of them seen only once. The material was PBMCs, obtained before TCRalphabeta/CD19-depleted stem cell transplant. The sequence derives from a girl aged 2-10 years with aplastic anemia, due to receive a stem cell transplant. The chain couples TRBV29-1 to TRBJ1-2, with D hard to call. The CDR3 nucleotides read TGCAGCGTTGAAGTCCCCAGAGGCGGTTCTAACTATGGCTACACCTTC. Translation: CSVEVPRGGSNYGYTF. The full variable domain, with the rest looked up from reference TRBV29-1 and TRBJ1-2, is SAVISQKPSRDICQRGTSLTIQCQVDSQVTMMFWYRQQPGQSLTLIATANQGSEATYESGFVIDKFPISRPNLTFSTLTVSNMSPEDSSIYLCSVEVPRGGSNYGYTFGSGTRLTVV.